This T cell receptor (beta chain) was sequenced during a study of cytomegalovirus exposure and HLA in healthy donors. Study-wide background: The 120 validation repertoires used the same platform as the roughly 720 first-cohort repertoires (as reported by a later analysis). The study's findings and limits: Most observed TCR sequences were rare, whereas some public TCRs were detected in many donors.

Germline values: CDR1 SQVTM, CDR2 ANQGSEA. V was pared by 7 bases and J by 4 bases, with 17 bases between. This CDR3 region has 13 residues. Points on this clone: Antigen specificity is unknown.

Assay used: immunoSEQ multiplex PCR; TCRdb lists only in-frame clones, some missing. The sample has fewer than 200,000 clones; roughly 86% are singletons. The TCR was taken from a young man in good health and CMV-seropositive. What was sequenced was PBMCs. The chain joins TRBV29-1 to TRBJ2-7; a weak D match, TRBD1 (6 bases). The CDR3, as DNA: TGCAGCGCCCACACAGGGAGAGGTTACGAGCAGTACTTC. Translating gives CSAHTGRGYEQYF.